This TCR beta chain was captured in a study of T cell changes during pregnancy in multiple sclerosis. This clone was counted a few times. Produced via immunoSEQ multiplex PCR; TCRdb's table is partial and in-frame only. Among some 120,000 clones, roughly 95% were seen once, and the ten largest hold less than 0.55%. Trimming removed 2 bases at V and 7 bases at J, with 9 bases between. The CDR3 totals 14 residues. Per germline, CDR1 MNHNS and CDR2 SASEGT. This clonotype was obtained from a female donor with multiple sclerosis, enrolled in a pregnancy study. This rearrangement joins TRBV6-1 to TRBJ1-6; D call uncertain. This material consisted of peripheral blood, taken after pregnancy. DNA for the CDR3: TGTGCCAGCAGTGAACTCCTGGAGAATTCACCCCTCCACTTT. It codes for CASSELLENSPLHF.